This T cell receptor (beta chain) emerged from a study of T cell repertoires in cytomegalovirus infection. MiXCR, run by TCRdb on the reads, gives a single entry per CDR3 protein. The repertoire holds hundreds of thousands of distinct CDR3 sequences, with 15% to 20% as singletons. Germline V lookup: CDR1 SEHNR, CDR2 FQNEAQ (reference sequence). The CDR3 consists of 13 residues. The germline V and J ends were trimmed by 5 bases and 4 bases, with 11 bases remaining between them. Source material: PBMCs. The origin of this receptor is a human donor in good health (CMV status not recorded). Some clones in this sample may be carry-over from other donors' samples. The rearrangement joins TRBV7-9 to TRBJ1-1; the D gene is possibly TRBD1 (5 bases). CDR3 bases: TGTGCCAGCAGCCCTCTTCAGGGCACTGAAGCTTTCTTT. This gives the protein CASSPLQGTEAFF.